The rows below give T cell receptor beta chains drawn from one sample of a study of blood T cell repertoires in COVID-19. Produced via immunoSEQ multiplex PCR; TCRdb's table is partial and in-frame only. The repertoire holds 96,000 or so clones, with approximately 90% as singletons. The sequenced sample consisted of peripheral blood. Receptor source: a human donor with COVID-19, enrolled during active disease. The donor label of this sample is uncertain. CDR3s include the opening cysteine and the closing phenylalanine or tryptophan. Expanded clones are given a class, and other clones once, few, many or no size at all.

clone size	V gene	J gene	CDR3 protein
-	TRBV12-3/TRBV12-4	TRBJ1-2	CASSLGRNYGYTF
once	TRBV6-5	TRBJ1-2	CASTLSQGFGYTF
-	TRBV11-2	TRBJ2-1	CASSFNSGAYNEQFF
-	TRBV7-6	TRBJ2-7	CASSLGLPGGLDEQYF
-	TRBV6-5	TRBJ1-1	CASSPIAYGTEAFF
-	TRBV3-1/TRBV3-2	TRBJ1-2	CASSQGISPGNSYTF
-	TRBV6-5	TRBJ2-3	CASSINRGSTDTQYF
-	TRBV18	TRBJ2-7	CASSPPHRVVHEQYF
-	TRBV5-4	TRBJ1-6	CASSLAMGANNSPLHF
-	TRBV2	TRBJ2-7	CASSEDGGRGYEQYF
-	TRBV30	TRBJ1-5	CAWSPGTARNQPQHF
-	TRBV19	TRBJ2-5	CASSVGDTMYQETQYF
-	TRBV12-5	TRBJ1-1	CASGHGTVGIF
-	TRBV30	TRBJ1-5	CAWSPGGNQPQHF
-	TRBV7-6	TRBJ2-5	CASSLGGEMGETQYF
-	TRBV19	TRBJ2-7	CASRPRSGGLYEQYF
-	TRBV19	TRBJ2-5	CASSMRDGETQYF
-	TRBV27	TRBJ2-1	CASSLPGLAAPEQFF
-	TRBV12-3/TRBV12-4	TRBJ1-2	CASSLTGYYGYTF
-	TRBV5-4	TRBJ2-5	CASSLAGTGVETQYF
-	TRBV19	TRBJ1-5	CASSTQQGFRNQPQHF
once	TRBV5-1	TRBJ2-7	CASSYDSRQYF
once	TRBV2	TRBJ1-3	CASSPGGDRDSGNTIYF
-	TRBV5-1	TRBJ2-3	CASSGTSGEDTQYF
-	TRBV10-1	TRBJ2-3	CASSGGGLAGDTDTQYF
-	TRBV5-1	TRBJ2-7	CASSPGTGGHEQYF
-	TRBV6-2/TRBV6-3	TRBJ2-5	CASSYSTGSATQYF
-	TRBV7-9	TRBJ1-4	CASSLEGDEKLFF
once	TRBV29-1	TRBJ2-7	CSVSRQGAGEQYF
-	TRBV9	TRBJ2-4	CASSDLRQGDIQYF
-	TRBV6-5	TRBJ1-1	CASSLWGGTEAFF
-	TRBV5-1	TRBJ1-1	CASSPTRVAEAFF